The 23 T cell receptor beta chains given below trace back to one sample, sequenced in a study of beta chain features in type 1 diabetes. Study observations and caveats: Across all four CD4+ subsets, people with type 1 diabetes showed modestly shorter TCRB CDR3s.

Their target antigens are unknown. Sequenced material consisted of expressed TCRB transcripts (all of the isolated RNA was reverse transcribed). This table comes from immunoSEQ multiplex PCR, and its TCRdb copy is limited to in-frame clones, with some not included. The sample has 300,000 to 350,000 clones; 9.3% are singletons. Sequenced sample: central memory CD4+ T cells from blood. The receptors were gathered from a man aged 25-40 years with type 1 diabetes.

This clone was observed a handful of times. The rearrangement joins TRBV28 to TRBJ1-2; D gene unclear. V was cut by 10 bases and J by 8 bases, with 11 bases left in between. The CDR3 is made up of 10 amino acids. Germline V gene lookup returns CDR1 MDHEN and CDR2 SYDVKM. This chain's CDR3 is CATSDRGYTF. CDR3 nucleotides: TGTGCCACTTCAGATCGGGGCTACACCTTC.

The chain has TRBV9 and TRBJ2-2, with 9 nucleotides matching TRBD1. Germline CDR1 SGDLS, CDR2 YYNGEE. V was clipped by 4 bases and J by 6 bases; unmatched bases: 13. CDR3 length equals 17 residues. This chain's CDR3 is CASSTPGQGTSAGELFF. CDR3 bases: TGTGCCAGCAGCACCCCTGGACAGGGGACCTCCGCCGGGGAGCTGTTTTTT.

This clone has more than one count but fewer than ten. The V call is TRBV29-1, the J call TRBJ1-1; tentative D call: TRBD1 (6 bases). The V end was cut by 4 bases, the J end by 4 bases, with 16 bases between. This CDR3 region has 14 residues. CDR1 and CDR2 from the germline V gene are SQVTM and ANQGSEA. The DNA for the CDR3 is TGCAGCGTTGCGAGGGGGGGAAGCAGCACTGAAGCTTTCTTT. Amino acid sequence: CSVARGGSSTEAFF.

This clone was observed a handful of times. V gene TRBV20-1 combines with J gene TRBJ2-7, with 7 bases that match TRBD1. V dropped 3 bases and J dropped 4; count of bases not matched to a gene: 0. Per the germline V gene, CDR1 is DFQATT and CDR2 is SNEGSKA (reference sequence). The CDR3 consists of 11 residues. CDR3 sequence: CSARGQYEQYF. The CDR3 DNA reads TGCAGTGCTAGGGGACAGTACGAGCAGTACTTC.

This clone was found a few times. V gene TRBV10-3 combines with J gene TRBJ1-6, with D unclear. The germline V gene has CDR1 ENHRY and CDR2 SYGVKD. The CDR3 spans 16 residues. V shed 0 bases and J shed 7 bases, with 13 bases lying between them. This chain's CDR3 is CAISESALRENSPLHF. The CDR3 bases are TGTGCCATCAGTGAGTCCGCTTTAAGAGAAAATTCACCCCTCCACTTT.

The genes are TRBV25-1 and TRBJ1-2; 8 bases align to TRBD1. The germline gives CDR1 MGHDK, CDR2 SYGVNS. The V and J ends lost 3 bases and 4 bases, in that order; junction bases with no gene match: 4. This CDR3 has 14 residues. As DNA, the CDR3 is TGTGCCAGCAGTGATGGACAGGGCCCCTATGGCTACACCTTC. It encodes CASSDGQGPYGYTF.

V is TRBV4-1 and J is TRBJ1-1, with 8 positions matching TRBD1. J lost 2 bases, V lost 3 bases, and 11 bases had no gene match. Per the germline V gene, CDR1 is MGHRA and CDR2 is YSYEKL. The CDR3 has 17 residues. The CDR3 bases are TGCGCCAGCAGCCATGGCCTTAGGACAGGGTACAACACTGAAGCTTTCTTT. This sequence encodes CASSHGLRTGYNTEAFF.

J is TRBJ1-2 and V is TRBV20-1; D not resolved. CDR1 is DFQATT and CDR2 is SNEGSKA in the germline V gene (reference sequence). V dropped 7 bases and J dropped 4 bases, with 7 bases sitting between them. This CDR3 spans 10 amino acids. The CDR3 region has the DNA TGCAGTGTTCCGATCTATGGCTACACCTTC. This translates into CSVPIYGYTF.

The V gene is TRBV7-2, the J gene TRBJ1-2, with D perhaps matching TRBD1 (5 bases). Germline-derived CDR1 and CDR2 are SGHTA and FQGNSA. The CDR3 sequence is 14 residues long. With 5 bases removed from V and 2 bases from J, the gap between germline ends came to 12 bases. The CDR3 coding sequence is TGTGCCAGCAGCCCAGGACATACAAACTATGGCTACACCTTC. Translating it yields CASSPGHTNYGYTF.

V and J are TRBV5-6 and TRBJ2-7, with 7 bases aligning to TRBD1. Germline V lookup: CDR1 SGHDT, CDR2 YYEEEE. The V segment lost 4 bases and the J segment 5 bases; nucleotides outside the gene matches: 6. The CDR3 loop spans 13 amino acids. In DNA, the CDR3 is TGTGCCAGCAGCGGCGTACAGGGGAACGAGCAGTACTTC. Its protein product is CASSGVQGNEQYF.

This clone was seen only a few times. CDR3 residues: CASSLYRDVRNSPLHF. The DNA of the CDR3 is TGTGCCAGCAGTTTATACAGGGACGTCAGGAATTCACCCCTCCACTTT. This rearrangement joins TRBV28 to TRBJ1-6; D perhaps matches TRBD1 (6 bases). The germline gives CDR1 MDHEN, CDR2 SYDVKM. The V end was cut by 1 base, the J end by 7 bases, with 14 bases between. The CDR3 contains 16 residues. Combining the CDR3 with reference TRBV28 and TRBJ1-6 gives the whole variable domain DVKVTQSSRYLVKRTGEKVFLECVQDMDHENMFWYRQDPGLGLRLIYFSYDVKMKEKGDIPEGYSVSREKKERFSLILESASTNQTSMYLCASSLYRDVRNSPLHFGNGTRLTVT.

V is TRBV6-1 and J is TRBJ2-5; D ambiguous. Germline V CDR1 and CDR2: MNHNS, SASEGT. With 6 bases removed from V and 1 base from J, the gap between germline ends came to 15 bases. CDR3 length: 15 residues. The CDR3 region is CASSPPHGGQETQYF. The CDR3 nucleotides read TGTGCCAGCAGCCCACCCCACGGCGGCCAAGAGACCCAGTACTTC.

The table lists this clone with a few counts. The chain combines TRBV13 with TRBJ2-3; 9 bases line up with TRBD2. This CDR3 spans 16 amino acids. V lost 5 bases to trimming and J lost 0 bases; unmatched junction nucleotides: 6. Germline V gene data show CDR1 as PRHDT and CDR2 as FYEKMQ (reference sequence). The CDR3 reads CASSALAGGSTDTQYF. In DNA form, the CDR3 reads TGTGCCAGCAGCGCCTTGGCGGGGGGGAGCACAGATACGCAGTATTTT.

The rearrangement uses TRBV27 and TRBJ1-1; 7 bases are a match to TRBD1. Trimming at V came to 6 bases and at J to 2 bases, leaving 12 bases not matched to a gene. The CDR3 is made up of 16 amino acids. CDR1 and CDR2 from the germline V gene are MNHEY and SMNVEV (reference sequence). The CDR3 DNA reads as TGTGCCAGCAGCCCGGGACAGTCGATTTTTAACACTGAAGCTTTCTTT. This sequence encodes CASSPGQSIFNTEAFF.

This clone was counted a few times. This sequence joins TRBV2 and TRBJ1-1, with no clear D. Germline assignment: CDR1 SNHLY and CDR2 FYNNEI. The CDR3 consists of 14 residues. The germline V and J ends were trimmed by 4 bases and 1 base, with 10 bases remaining between them. CDR3 residues: CASSVGLENTEAFF. The CDR3 nucleotides are TGTGCCAGCAGTGTGGGTCTCGAGAACACTGAAGCTTTCTTT.

J is TRBJ1-4 and V is TRBV11-2; TRBD1 aligns across 9 bases. Losses at the gene ends were 2 bases for V and 5 bases for J; bases not matched to a gene: 6. Looked up from germline, CDR1 is SGHAT and CDR2 is FQNNGV. The CDR3 loop spans 16 amino acids. CDR3 coding DNA: TGTGCCAGCAGCTTACCTTGGGACAGGGTGAATGAAAAACTGTTTTTT. It codes for CASSLPWDRVNEKLFF. Filled out from reference TRBV11-2 and TRBJ1-4, the complete variable domain reads EAGVAQSPRYKIIEKRQSVAFWCNPISGHATLYWYQQILGQGPKLLIQFQNNGVVDDSQLPKDRFSAERLKGVDSTLKIQPAKLEDSAVYLCASSLPWDRVNEKLFFGSGTQLSVL.

Remarks on this clone: The same CDR3 can be traced to other DNA sequences in this sample. The chain combines TRBV4-3 with TRBJ1-5; the D is unclear. CDR1 is LGHNA, CDR2 YSLEER, per germline. The CDR3 runs to 15 residues. With 0 bases removed from V and 1 base from J, the gap between germline ends came to 7 bases. The CDR3 sequence: CASSQESGSNQPQHF. DNA of the CDR3: TGCGCCAGCAGCCAAGAGAGTGGCAGCAATCAGCCCCAGCATTTT.

This clone showed up many times. Distinct nucleotide sequences in the sample also encode this CDR3. V gene TRBV7-2 combines with J gene TRBJ1-5; TRBD1 is a possible D gene (6 bases). Deletions cut 1 base from V and 2 bases from J, with 9 bases between. The germline V gene has CDR1 SGHTA and CDR2 FQGNSA. The CDR3 length is 15 residues. CDR3 in amino acids: CASSLDAGGNQPQHF. CDR3 sequence (DNA): TGTGCCAGCAGCTTAGATGCAGGGGGCAATCAGCCCCAGCATTTT.

This clone has just a few counts. The chain combines TRBV18 with TRBJ1-2, with a tentative D call TRBD1 (6 bases). The CDR3 contains 15 residues. CDR1 is KGHSH and CDR2 is LQKENI in the germline V gene. Trimming pared 6 bases from V and 1 base from J, leaving 15 bases between. CDR3 coding DNA: TGTGCCAGCTCTCGACCTGGAGGGGGTAACTATGGCTACACCTTC. Translating gives CASSRPGGGNYGYTF.

This sequence joins TRBV18 and TRBJ1-4; the D gene is possibly TRBD1 (6 bases). CDR3 size: 17 residues. CDR1 and CDR2 (germline): KGHSH, LQKENI. V lost 0 bases and J lost 2, with 13 bases in between. CDR3 DNA: TGTGCCAGCTCACCACCAGGACAGTCGGGCACTAATGAAAAACTGTTTTTT. It translates to CASSPPGQSGTNEKLFF.

The V and J genes are TRBV6-5 and TRBJ1-3, with unresolved D. This CDR3 has 15 residues. Looked up from germline, CDR1 is MNHEY and CDR2 is SVGAGI. The ends were cut back, 2 bases at V and 0 bases at J, with 8 bases in the middle. The chain's CDR3 is CASSYVGFSGNTIYF. For the CDR3, the DNA is TGTGCCAGCAGTTACGTGGGTTTCTCTGGAAACACCATATATTTT.

This chain connects TRBV7-2 to TRBJ2-5, with a weak D call TRBD2 (6 bases). The CDR3 spans 16 residues. V was cut by 1 base and J by 5 bases, with 17 bases left in between. Germline V gives CDR1 SGHTA, CDR2 FQGNSA. The CDR3 loop is CASSLGRAGSGETQYF. Here the CDR3 DNA reads TGTGCCAGCAGCTTAGGGCGGGCGGGGTCTGGCGAGACCCAGTACTTC. Together with reference TRBV7-2 and TRBJ2-5, the CDR3 gives the full variable domain: GAGVSQSPSNKVTEKGKDVELRCDPISGHTALYWYRQSLGQGLEFLIYFQGNSAPDKSGLPSDRFSAERTGGSVSTLTIQRTQQEDSAVYLCASSLGRAGSGETQYFGPGTRLLVL.

The chain employs TRBV11-2 and TRBJ2-1; 7 bases line up with TRBD1. Per germline, CDR1 SGHAT and CDR2 FQNNGV. J was trimmed by 6 bases and V by 5 bases; bases with no gene match: 4. CDR3 length: 13 amino acids. In DNA form, the CDR3 reads TGTGCCAGCAGCCTCGGGACAGCCAATGAGCAGTTCTTC. Amino acids: CASSLGTANEQFF.